The clone carrying this TCR beta chain has a single count. Patients at the Seattle site were enrolled during active infection and followed longitudinally. The data are from a study of blood T cell repertoires in COVID-19. Across the study: The cDNA or gDNA used as material had been derived from T cells, B-cell-depleted T cells, or PBMCs.

Germline CDR1 is MGHDK and CDR2 is SYGVNS. CDR3 length: 14 residues. The junction had 3 bases not matched to a gene; V was cut back by 3 bases and J by 3 bases. As processed by the authors: Reference gene primer amplification in the assay estimated nucleated cell counts. Assay: immunoSEQ multiplex PCR; the TCRdb copy retains only in-frame clones and omits some. That table furnishes V, J and clone size, whereas the DNA furnished D and trimming. This sample has roughly 180,000 clones, with around 94% found just once. The gene calls are TRBV25-1 and TRBJ1-2, with TRBD1 matching over 8 bases. This sequence originates from a young man with COVID-19, enrolled during active disease. The sequencing sample was made of peripheral blood. CDR3 in amino acids: CASSDRQGYYGYTF. The CDR3 DNA is TGTGCCAGCAGTGACAGACAGGGGTACTATGGCTACACCTTC.